This TCR beta chain was recorded in a study of cytomegalovirus exposure and HLA in healthy donors. Both 60 Vbeta primers and 13 Jbeta primers went into the PCR. The table came from immunoSEQ multiplex PCR; TCRdb's copy has only in-frame clones and leaves some out. The profile shows around 150,000 clones, about 85% of them singletons. Study-level findings and limits: An assumption of roughly uniform sequencing depth across donors underlay the presence/absence analyses. Per a later analysis, 16,951 TCR beta sequences showed association with HLA alleles at 0.05 false discovery rate. Judged likely to be a sequencing artifact was a cluster of highly shared sequence variants. Trimming of TCR beta V- and J-genes showed a link, identified in a later analysis, to a missense DCLRE1C variant.

The CDR3 sequence is 18 residues long. Germline CDR1 reads LGHNA; CDR2 reads YSLEER. V lost 1 base, J lost 7 bases, and 20 bases lay in between. On this clone itself: What it binds is unknown.

What was sequenced was PBMCs. The receptor was isolated from a man aged 18 to 29 in good health and CMV-seropositive. This rearrangement joins TRBV4-3 to TRBJ1-6; the D is unclear. This chain's CDR3 is CASSQVMIDEIINSPLHF. CDR3 DNA sequence: TGCGCCAGCAGCCAAGTGATGATCGATGAGATAATAAATTCACCCCTCCACTTT.